This is a list of T cell receptor beta chains from one sample in a study of shared clonotypes between healthy human individuals. The assay was immunoSEQ multiplex PCR, and TCRdb's table has in-frame clones only and misses some. Found here are 2 million to 2.5 million clones, 93% of them singletons; the top ten hold 0.39%. The sequencing input was naive CD4+ T cells from PBMCs. The origin of the receptors is a man aged 18 to 30 in good health. Some clones in this sample may be carry-over from other donors' samples. Both conserved end residues are part of each CDR3. The D gene is left open where the match is weak. Clone size appears in some rows only: once, few, many, or a class for an expanded clone.

CDR3 protein	CDR3 DNA	J gene	V gene	clone size	D gene
CASRDDFHGYTF	TGTGCCAGCCGGGACGACTTTCATGGCTACACCTTC	TRBJ1-2	TRBV18	.	.
CASTQRNEKLFF	TGTGCCAGCACCCAAAGGAATGAAAAACTGTTTTTT	TRBJ1-4	TRBV7-9	once	.
CASSTYRGWNQPQHF	TGTGCCAGCAGTACCTACAGGGGGTGGAATCAGCCCCAGCATTTT	TRBJ1-5	TRBV27	.	TRBD1
CASSRLGAWGALGEQYF	TGTGCCAGCAGTCGATTAGGGGCTTGGGGAGCCCTTGGCGAGCAGTACTTC	TRBJ2-7	TRBV28	.	.
CASIEYQETQYF	TGTGCCAGCATAGAGTACCAAGAGACCCAGTACTTC	TRBJ2-5	TRBV2	.	.
CASSPRDRETQYF	TGTGCCAGCTCACCACGGGACAGGGAGACCCAGTACTTC	TRBJ2-5	TRBV18	.	TRBD1
CAIRATGGAPTDTQYF	TGTGCCATCAGGGCGACGGGTGGGGCCCCCACAGATACGCAGTATTTT	TRBJ2-3	TRBV10-3	.	.
CAWSVGRQPQHF	TGTGCCTGGAGTGTGGGGCGTCAGCCCCAGCATTTT	TRBJ1-5	TRBV30	.	.
CSVASGTANSPLHF	TGCAGCGTTGCGTCCGGGACAGCTAATTCACCCCTCCACTTT	TRBJ1-6	TRBV29-1	.	TRBD1
CASSHSVGSYEQYF	TGTGCCAGCAGCCACAGTGTGGGGAGTTACGAGCAGTACTTC	TRBJ2-7	TRBV7-9	.	.
CATSDRYKGYTF	TGTGCCACTTCCGACCGATATAAGGGCTACACCTTC	TRBJ1-2	TRBV28	.	.
CASSLGQGADTQYF	TGTGCCAGCAGCCTAGGACAGGGGGCAGATACGCAGTATTTT	TRBJ2-3	TRBV7-9	.	TRBD1
CASSLGLAGDNEQFF	TGTGCCAGCAGCTTAGGCCTAGCGGGGGACAATGAGCAGTTCTTC	TRBJ2-1	TRBV7-3	.	TRBD2
CASSSPGGATDTQYF	TGTGCCAGCAGCTCCCCCGGCGGAGCCACAGATACGCAGTATTTT	TRBJ2-3	TRBV5-6	.	.
CASSQLGVGSSGNTIYF	TGCGCCAGCAGTCAATTGGGGGTCGGGAGCTCTGGAAACACCATATATTTT	TRBJ1-3	TRBV5-1	.	.
CASSFSGNEQYF	TGCGCCAGCAGCTTTTCAGGGAACGAGCAGTACTTC	TRBJ2-7	TRBV5-1	.	.
CAISEGQTAAGNTIYF	TGTGCCATCAGTGAAGGACAGACTGCCGCTGGAAACACCATATATTTT	TRBJ1-3	TRBV10-3	.	.
CASSLSGYSGNTIYF	TGTGCCAGCAGCTTGTCCGGATACTCTGGAAACACCATATATTTT	TRBJ1-3	TRBV5-8	.	.
CASSLSGGSGQETQYF	TGTGCCAGCAGCTTAAGTGGCGGGAGCGGGCAAGAGACCCAGTACTTC	TRBJ2-5	TRBV7-3	.	TRBD2
CASSLPGQGAEQYF	TGCGCCAGCAGCTTACCGGGACAGGGGGCCGAGCAGTACTTC	TRBJ2-7	TRBV5-1	.	TRBD1